This T cell receptor beta chain comes out of a study of T cell responses to AZD1222 COVID-19 vaccine (TCRdb year 2021). Notes on the research overall: AZD1222 recipients whose second dose came at about 4 weeks and those whose second dose came at about 12 weeks were combined into one group, since spike-specific TCR depth and breadth did not differ between the two schedules. Trial participants were enrolled into age subgroups of 18-55, 56-69 and 70-plus years, which contained approximately 150, 28 and 58 TCR-sequenced participants, respectively. A total of about 240 trial participants underwent TCR sequencing, of whom around 200 received two doses of AZD1222 and some 26 received two doses of the MenACWY control vaccine.

Interpreted using the paper, the time point label stands for: baseline before first vaccination. Vaccinee samples were obtained from the UK trials COV001 and COV002, which included a single-blind randomized controlled phase 2/3 trial of AZD1222 (ChAdOx1 nCoV-19) in healthy adults. For TCRbeta chain sequencing, PBMC samples were collected from trial participants at day 0 and at day 28 after the second dose. The CDR3 regions of human TCRbeta chains were subjected to immunosequencing. On the study's bioinformatics: TCRs in the repertoires were matched against a reference library of SARS-CoV-2-specific TCRs that had been generated with the MIRA antigen-specificity platform. Breadth meant the fraction of unique TCRs that were SARS-CoV-2-associated, whereas depth meant the fraction of total T cells that were SARS-CoV-2-associated. Each spike-specific TCR was assigned to its reactive spike region and to a CD4 or CD8 class using the MIRA data. Log10-transformed breadth and depth values were compared by one-way ANOVA with Sidak's multiple comparisons tests. This immuneACCESS table, as held by TCRdb, lists in-frame sequences with V and J called but not all clones. Of the missing ones, under half trace to an unresolved V gene in checked studies; the others have no known cause. V, J and clone size are those of that table, while D and trimming were read from the DNA. This sample has nearly 35,000 clones in its table, and roughly 90% of those were observed once. The biggest ten clones account for approximately 6.5% of the sample.

Broader findings and caveats from the paper: Conclusions about previously exposed vaccinees are limited because only 5 or 6 AZD1222 recipients were SARS-CoV-2 seropositive at baseline. Participants were mostly white British, with more females than males. The authors suggested clonal diversity may have been underestimated. No day 14 peak-response samples were available, so repertoires were characterized only after the peak T cell response. After two AZD1222 doses, spike-specific TCR breadth and depth were significantly higher than at day 0 and than in MenACWY recipients. Reportedly, close to half of the unique spike-specific TCRs recognized epitopes lying outside the regions that are mutated in the B.1.351 and B.1.1.7 variants. The whole spike protein was spanned by vaccine-associated CD4 TCRs, and dominant responses were seen in regions 160-218 and 743-854. In the small 56-69-year group, the increase in depth fell short of significance, most likely because of low power.

Measured from the cysteine to the phenylalanine, the CDR3 is 15 residues long. The read is trimmed to its CDR3 DNA, 45 bases read in frame from base 1. V and J are trimmed by 1 base and 10 bases, and the gene matches miss 9 bases of the junction. The germline V gene encodes CDR1 LNHDA and CDR2 SQIVND (reference sequence). Remarks on this clone: Its cognate antigen has yet to be identified. No base qualities exist here, and no much larger clone lies one base off it.

Recombination joined TRBV19 with TRBJ2-7, with 11 bases aligning to TRBD2. The sample consisted of peripheral blood, taken on day 0 of AZD1222 vaccination. The sequence derives from an adult in good health. The CDR3 in this case is CASSIVPTTSGGQYF. The bases read TGTGCCAGTAGTATAGTCCCCACCACTAGCGGGGGACAGTACTTC. Where the CDR3 stops, the reference TRBV19 and TRBJ2-7 genes take over; the full variable domain is DGGITQSPKYLFRKEGQNVTLSCEQNLNHDAMYWYRQDPGQGLRLIYYSQIVNDFQKGDIAEGYSVSREKKESFPLTVTSAQKNPTAFYLCASSIVPTTSGGQYFGPGTRLTVT.